This T cell receptor beta chain appears in the sequencing data of a study of blood T cell repertoires in COVID-19 (dated by TCRdb to 2018 to 2020). Background on the whole study: Collaborator samples came from the United States, Italy and Spain and covered acute and convalescent phases of COVID-19. The material from the prospective study consisted of cDNA or gDNA derived from T cells, B-cell-depleted T cells, or PBMCs. Samples were obtained from the ongoing ImmuneRACE study (first 160 participants) and from 1,000 to 1,500 subjects provided by 6 global collaborators. Deeply sampled blood TCRbeta repertoires from subjects exposed to, actively infected with, or recovered from COVID-19 were included in the dataset. The repertoires were made available in a free public database intended to serve as a resource for research on the immune response to SARS-CoV-2. Nearly every sample came with metadata listing a de-identified subject ID, COVID-19 status, age in years and sex. Where available, HLA class I and class II types were obtained from metadata supplied by the sample provider rather than from assay-based typing.

In the prospective study, participants were roughly 18 to 95 years old, resided in about two dozen geographic areas of the United States, and were enrolled through a virtual design. In the prospective study, cohorts were assigned on the basis of participant-reported clinical history obtained from a screening survey and a study questionnaire. Exposed participants had been in contact with someone with a PCR-confirmed or clinician-diagnosed COVID-19 case within 2 weeks of study entry. In the prospective study, mobile phlebotomists collected whole blood, serum and a nasopharyngeal or oropharyngeal swab from each participant. Additional blood draws and questionnaires over an approximately two-month period could optionally be provided by prospective study participants. Blood samples from the prospective study were shipped frozen or at room temperature prior to DNA extraction. Overall results and qualifications from the work: The amount of clinical and demographic metadata varied by source and participant and was provided uncurated.

TCRbeta CDR3 regions were amplified from genomic DNA using the immunoSEQ Assay, a bias-controlled multiplex PCR. The authors' pipeline ran thus. Within the assay, amplification of reference gene primers was used to estimate how many nucleated cells each sample contained. Sequence reads were collapsed and filtered to measure the absolute abundance of every unique TCRbeta CDR3 rearrangement. For each sample, productive Simpson clonality was calculated as the square root of Simpson's diversity index over productive rearrangements. Imported from immuneACCESS, the table was reduced by TCRdb to in-frame sequences with V and J called. These copies leave out some clones; in studies compared against another copy, an unresolved V gene accounts for under half, and the cause of the remainder is not known. V, J and clone size derive from that table, while D and trimming were established from the DNA sequence. For this sample there are 300,000 to 450,000 clones; 88% appear just once. The leading ten clones occupy under 1.2% of the sample.

Of note for this clone: The target of this receptor is not known. Per-base qualities were not stored, and no clone one base away is much larger.

According to the germline V gene, CDR1 reads MRHNA and CDR2 reads SNTAGT. Here V drops 7 bases and J drops 4 bases, and the junction holds 7 bases not matched to any gene. The CDR3, from cysteine to phenylalanine, totals 15 residues. Only CDR3 DNA remains: 45 bases, in frame from the first base. Sequencing was carried out using PBMCs or T cells enriched from blood (not recorded which). The source of this sequence is a woman under 40 who had been exposed to COVID-19. The chain couples TRBV6-4 to TRBJ1-1, and TRBD1 matches 12 of the central bases. The CDR3 in this case is CASTGTGGRSTEAFF. The DNA is as follows: TGTGCCAGCACCGGGACAGGGGGCAGGAGCACTGAAGCTTTCTTT.